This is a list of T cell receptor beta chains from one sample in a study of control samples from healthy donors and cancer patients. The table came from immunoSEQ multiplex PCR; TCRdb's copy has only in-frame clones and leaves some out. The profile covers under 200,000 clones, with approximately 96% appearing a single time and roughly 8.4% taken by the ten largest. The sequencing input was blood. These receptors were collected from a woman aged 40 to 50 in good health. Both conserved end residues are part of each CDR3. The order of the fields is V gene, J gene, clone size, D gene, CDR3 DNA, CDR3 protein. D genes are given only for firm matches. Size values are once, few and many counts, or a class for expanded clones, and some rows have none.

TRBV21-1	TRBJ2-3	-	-	TGTGCCAGCAGCAATATAGATACGTGGGGGCTCACAGATACGCAGTATTTT	CASSNIDTWGLTDTQYF
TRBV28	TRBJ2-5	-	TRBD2	TGTGCCAGCATGACTAGCGGGAGAGGGAGGGAGACCCAGTACTTC	CASMTSGRGRETQYF
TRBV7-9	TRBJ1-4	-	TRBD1	TGTGCCAGCAGCAGAGGGACAGGAGGGGAAAAACTGTTTTTT	CASSRGTGGEKLFF
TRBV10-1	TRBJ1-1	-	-	TGCGCCAGCAGTGAAAAATTCGGGGAAGCTTTCTTT	CASSEKFGEAFF
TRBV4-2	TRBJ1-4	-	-	TGTGCCAGCAGCCAGATCGGGCCTTCCCTGGGTGAAAAACTGTTTTTT	CASSQIGPSLGEKLFF
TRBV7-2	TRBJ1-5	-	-	TGTGCCAGCAGCTTGGACAGTCAGCCCCAGCATTTT	CASSLDSQPQHF
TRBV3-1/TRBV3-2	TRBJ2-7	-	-	TGTGCCAGCAGCCGTGCTAGCCGCTCCCACGAGCAGTACTTC	CASSRASRSHEQYF
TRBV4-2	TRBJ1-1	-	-	TGTGCCAGCACCCGGATGAACACTGAAGCTTTCTTT	CASTRMNTEAFF
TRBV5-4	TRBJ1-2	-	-	TGTGCCAGCAGGAGGGGGAAATGGGACAAAAGACAAACTAATGGCTACACCTTC	CASRRGKWDKRQTNGYTF
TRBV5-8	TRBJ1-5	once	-	TGTGCCAGCAGCTTCAGTCCAGGGGGCAATCAGCCCCAGCATTTT	CASSFSPGGNQPQHF
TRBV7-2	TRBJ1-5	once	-	TGTGCCAGCAGCTTAAGGCAGGGGAGTCTTCAGCCCCAGCATTTT	CASSLRQGSLQPQHF
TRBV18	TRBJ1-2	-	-	TGTGCCAGCTCACCAGGATCATCCGACTATGGCTACACCTTC	CASSPGSSDYGYTF
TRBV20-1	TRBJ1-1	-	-	TGCAGTGCTAGTCGGGGGGGTATCACTGAAGCTTTCTTT	CSASRGGITEAFF
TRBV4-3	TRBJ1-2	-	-	TGCGCCAGCAGCCATGCATTCAGGGCTGGCTACACCTTC	CASSHAFRAGYTF
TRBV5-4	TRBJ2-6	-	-	TGTGCCAGCAGCCCGGGACCGAACTCTGGGGCCAACGTCCTGACTTTC	CASSPGPNSGANVLTF
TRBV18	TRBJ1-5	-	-	TGTGCCAGCTCACCAAAATTTACAGTCCAGGGAAATCAGCCCCAGCATTTT	CASSPKFTVQGNQPQHF
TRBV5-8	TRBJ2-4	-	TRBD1	TGTGCCAGCAGCCTTCCTGGGACAGGTGACGTGTTGGGCTTC	CASSLPGTGDVLGF
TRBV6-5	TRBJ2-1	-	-	TGTGCCAGCAGCCCCGGGTTTCAGGGGTACAATGAGCAGTTCTTC	CASSPGFQGYNEQFF
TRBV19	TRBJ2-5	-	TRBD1	TGTGCCAGTAGTATTGGACAGGGGGAATCGGAGACCCAGTACTTC	CASSIGQGESETQYF
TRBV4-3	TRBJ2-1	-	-	TGCGCCAGCAGCCAAGAAGAGGAGCCGTTTGATGAGCAGTTCTTC	CASSQEEEPFDEQFF
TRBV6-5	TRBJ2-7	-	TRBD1	TGTGCCATCAAACTGGACAGGGGTTCCTACGAGCAGTACTTC	CAIKLDRGSYEQYF
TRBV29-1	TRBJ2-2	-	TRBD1	TGCAGCGCTGGACAGGAGATCGGGGAGCTGTTTTTT	CSAGQEIGELFF
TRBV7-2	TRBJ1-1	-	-	TGTGCCAGCAGCTTATTCGGGGCCGCTGAAGCTTTCTTT	CASSLFGAAEAFF
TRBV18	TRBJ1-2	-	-	TGTGCCAGCTCACCAATCGGGACCGACAAGCGAGGCTATGGCTACACCTTC	CASSPIGTDKRGYGYTF
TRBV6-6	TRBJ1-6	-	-	TGTGCCAGCAGTTCACAGGGCCCCTATAATTCACCCCTCCACTTT	CASSSQGPYNSPLHF
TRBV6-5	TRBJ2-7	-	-	TGTGCCAGCAGTCCCTCTACCCGCGAGCAGTACTTC	CASSPSTREQYF
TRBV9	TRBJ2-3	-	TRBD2	TGTGCCAGCAGCGTAGCGGCGGGAGGGGGCACAGATACGCAGTATTTT	CASSVAAGGGTDTQYF
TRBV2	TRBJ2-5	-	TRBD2	TGTGCCAGCAGTGATTGGGGTAGCGGGAGTGCGGAGACCCAGTACTTC	CASSDWGSGSAETQYF
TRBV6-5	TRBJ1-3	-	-	TGTGCCAGCAGTCTGCGACAAGGGTCTGGAAACACCATATATTTT	CASSLRQGSGNTIYF
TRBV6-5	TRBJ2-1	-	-	TGTGCCAGCAGTTACTCACTCGACGGCCGAGGGGAGCAGTTCTTC	CASSYSLDGRGEQFF
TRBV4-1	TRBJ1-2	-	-	TGCGCCAGCAGCCAAGCGGGGCTTCAGGGTTATGGCTACACCTTC	CASSQAGLQGYGYTF
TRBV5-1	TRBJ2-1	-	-	TGCGCCAGCAAAGGGAACTACAATGAGCAGTTCTTC	CASKGNYNEQFF
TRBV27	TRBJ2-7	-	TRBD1	TGTGCCAGCAGTATGGACAGGCTACGGACCGAGCAGTACTTC	CASSMDRLRTEQYF
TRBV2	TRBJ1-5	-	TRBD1	TGTGCCAGCAGCCCGGGACAGGGCAATCAGCCCCAGCATTTT	CASSPGQGNQPQHF
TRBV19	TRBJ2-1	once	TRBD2	TGTGCCTTGAGAGCGGGGACCCTCAGCTCCTACAATGAGCAGTTCTTC	CALRAGTLSSYNEQFF
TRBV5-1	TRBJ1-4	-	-	TGCGCCAGCAGCTTTTGGGACTCTAATGAAAAACTGTTTTTT	CASSFWDSNEKLFF
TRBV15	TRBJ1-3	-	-	TGTGCCACCAGCAGAGATAGGGGGTCCTCTGGAAACACCATATATTTT	CATSRDRGSSGNTIYF
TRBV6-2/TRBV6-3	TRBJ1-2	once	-	TGTGCCACCCGCCCGGGAACGGGCTATGGCTACACCTTC	CATRPGTGYGYTF
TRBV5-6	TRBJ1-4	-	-	TGTGCCAGCAGCTCCAGGGGTGCTAATGAAAAACTGTTTTTT	CASSSRGANEKLFF
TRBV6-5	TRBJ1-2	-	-	TGTGCCAGCAGTAAATTACCGGAGGGCTACACCTTC	CASSKLPEGYTF
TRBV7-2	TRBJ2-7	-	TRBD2	TGTGCCAGCAGCCTAGCGGGACAATACGAGCAGTACTTC	CASSLAGQYEQYF
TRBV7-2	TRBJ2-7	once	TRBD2	TGTGCCAGCAGCAAGCACACGGGACTAGCGGGGGACCTCTCCTACGAGCAGTACTTC	CASSKHTGLAGDLSYEQYF
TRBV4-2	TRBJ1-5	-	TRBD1	TGTGCCAGCAGCCTCGGGACAGGGGAACAGCCCCAGCATTTT	CASSLGTGEQPQHF
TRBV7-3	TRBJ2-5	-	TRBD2	TGTGCCAGCAGCCCGGGGGTAGCGGGGGCCCAGTACTTC	CASSPGVAGAQYF
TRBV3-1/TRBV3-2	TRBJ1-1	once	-	TGTGCCAGCAGCTACTCGTCGGGGGGAACTGAAGCTTTCTTT	CASSYSSGGTEAFF
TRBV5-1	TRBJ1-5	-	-	TGCGCCAACAGCCCGAATCAGGGCAATCAGCCCCAGCATTTT	CANSPNQGNQPQHF
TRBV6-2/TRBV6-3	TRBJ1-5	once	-	TGTGCCAGCAGTTACGCGGGGGCGCGAGGGAATCAGCCCCAGCATTTT	CASSYAGARGNQPQHF
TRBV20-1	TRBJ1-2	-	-	TGCAGTGCCAGACAGTTAAGCTACACCTTC	CSARQLSYTF
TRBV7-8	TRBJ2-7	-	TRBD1	TGTGCCAGCAGCCCGGGACAGGGTTTGTACGAGCAGTACTTC	CASSPGQGLYEQYF
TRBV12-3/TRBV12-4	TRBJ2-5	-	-	TGTGCCAGTGGGCGCTCGGAGACCCAGTACTTC	CASGRSETQYF
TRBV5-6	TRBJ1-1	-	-	TGTGCCAGCAGCTTGGGGACAACGAACACTGAAGCTTTCTTT	CASSLGTTNTEAFF
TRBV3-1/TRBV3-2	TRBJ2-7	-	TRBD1	TGTGCCAGCAGCCATTCGACAGGGGGCGACGAGCAGTACTTC	CASSHSTGGDEQYF
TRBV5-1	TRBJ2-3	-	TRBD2	TGCGCCAGCAGCTTGGGTAGCGGGGGCACAGATACGCAGTATTTT	CASSLGSGGTDTQYF
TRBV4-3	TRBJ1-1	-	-	TGCGCCAGCAGCCAAGGAGGGGTCCGAACTGAAGCTTTCTTT	CASSQGGVRTEAFF
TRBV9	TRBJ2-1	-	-	TGTGCCAGCAGCGTAGACGGAGGGAATGAGCAGTTCTTC	CASSVDGGNEQFF